The 19 T cell receptor beta chains below were found in one sample sequenced in a study of blood T cell repertoires in COVID-19. The table came from immunoSEQ multiplex PCR; TCRdb's copy has only in-frame clones and leaves some out. The sample lists roughly 180,000 clones; approximately 86% were seen once. Material for sequencing was peripheral blood. These receptors were obtained from a man aged 55 to 70 with acute or convalescent COVID-19.

The chain is built from TRBV1 and TRBJ2-5; the tabulated D call, TRBD2, remains unverified against the DNA. TRBV1 represents a pseudogene. The CDR3 sequence is 16 residues long. The CDR3 sequence is CTSSQEERVYQETQYF. The DNA for the CDR3 is TGCACCAGCAGCCAAGAGGAGAGGGTGTACCAAGAGACCCAGTACTTC.

This rearrangement joins TRBV6-2 or TRBV6-3 to TRBJ2-1, with 7 bases identical to TRBD1. Germline-derived CDR1 and CDR2 are MNHEY and SVGEGT. The trim removed 6 bases at V and 6 bases at J, leaving 11 bases unmatched. The CDR3 is made up of 15 amino acids. CDR3 DNA sequence: TGTGCCAGCAGACCTTTCAGGGGGTTTTCCAATGAGCAGTTCTTC. It encodes CASRPFRGFSNEQFF.

V and J are TRBV19 and TRBJ2-1; 10 positions agree with TRBD2. This CDR3 is built from 15 residues. The V segment lost 3 bases and the J segment 4 bases; nucleotides outside the gene matches: 3. Germline CDR1 is LNHDA and CDR2 is SQIVND (reference sequence). CDR3 region: CASSMGTSVYNEQFF. The CDR3 DNA follows: TGTGCCAGTAGTATGGGGACTAGCGTTTACAATGAGCAGTTCTTC.

V is TRBV15 and J is TRBJ1-2; TRBD1 matches 9 bases. CDR3 length: 15 amino acids. The germline V gene has CDR1 LNHNV and CDR2 YYDKDF (reference sequence). V shed 5 bases and J 5 bases; nucleotides not matched to a gene: 9. CDR3 nucleotides: TGTGCCACCAGCCCCACCGGGACAGGGACTTATGGCTACACCTTC. This sequence encodes CATSPTGTGTYGYTF. Full variable domain (outside the CDR3, taken from reference TRBV15 and TRBJ1-2): DAMVIQNPRYQVTQFGKPVTLSCSQTLNHNVMYWYQQKSSQAPKLLFHYYDKDFNNEADTPDNFQSRRPNTSFCFLDIRSPGLGDTAMYLCATSPTGTGTYGYTFGSGTRLTVV.

The J gene is TRBJ2-1, the V gene TRBV11-2; 10 nucleotides match TRBD2. Germline loops: CDR1 SGHAT, CDR2 FQNNGV. The CDR3 is 17 residues long. After removal of 5 bases from V and 7 bases from J, the junction contained 14 bases not matched to a gene. CDR3 sequence reads: CASSPRSTLAGANEQFF. Here the CDR3 DNA reads TGTGCCAGCAGCCCCCGGAGTACTCTAGCGGGAGCAAATGAGCAGTTCTTC.

The chain carries TRBV18 and TRBJ1-4; a weak D match, TRBD1 (6 bases). The CDR3 runs to 12 residues. In germline, CDR1 is KGHSH, CDR2 LQKENI. Between the trimmed V and J ends, which lost 6 bases and 13 bases, there was a span of 15 bases. The CDR3, as DNA: TGTGCCAGCTCCCCCCGCCGGGACACACTGTTTTTT. This encodes CASSPRRDTLFF.

This sequence joins TRBV29-1 and TRBJ1-4; weak D call: TRBD1 (5 bases). V was clipped by 7 bases and J by 6 bases, with 15 bases between them. There are 13 residues in the CDR3. Germline-derived CDR1 and CDR2 are SQVTM and ANQGSEA. CDR3 sequence reads: CSALTDWDEKLFF. CDR3 sequence (DNA): TGCAGCGCCCTGACAGACTGGGATGAAAAACTGTTTTTT.

V gene TRBV29-1 combines with J gene TRBJ2-2; TRBD1 aligns across 9 bases. Losses at the gene ends were 6 bases for V and 5 bases for J; bases not matched to a gene: 10. Germline V CDR1 and CDR2: SQVTM, ANQGSEA. The CDR3 sequence is 15 residues long. In nucleotides, the CDR3 is TGCAGCGTCAAGAAAGCGACAGGGGGAACCGGGGAGCTGTTTTTT. This translates into CSVKKATGGTGELFF.

In its sample, this clone was seen a few times. The CDR3: CASSRQGGQPQHF. The CDR3 DNA reads TGCGCCAGCAGCAGGCAGGGAGGCCAGCCCCAGCATTTT. The chain joins TRBV5-1 to TRBJ1-5; TRBD1 is a possible D gene (5 bases). The V end lost 4 bases, the J end lost 7 bases, and 12 bases lay between the germline ends. The CDR3 is 13 amino acids. Germline CDR1 reads SGHRS; CDR2 reads YFSETQ. Combining the CDR3 with reference TRBV5-1 and TRBJ1-5 gives the whole variable domain KAGVTQTPRYLIKTRGQQVTLSCSPISGHRSVSWYQQTPGQGLQFLFEYFSETQRNKGNFPGRFSGRQFSNSRSEMNVSTLELGDSALYLCASSRQGGQPQHFGDGTRLSIL.

Of note for this clone: A read error may produce the germline difference seen at one junction end. CDR3 loop: CATSREIALERNF. CDR3 DNA sequence: TGTGCCACCAGCAGAGAGATCGCATTGGAGAGGAACTTC. V gene TRBV15 combines with J gene TRBJ2-7; D is unresolved. CDR1 LNHNV and CDR2 YYDKDF come from the germline V gene (reference sequence). The CDR3 extends over 13 amino acids.

In this sample, this clone turned up once. This CDR3 is also generated by other DNA sequences in the sample. V is TRBV27 and J is TRBJ2-7; 9 nucleotides align to TRBD1. Losses at the gene ends were 6 bases for V and 4 bases for J; bases not matched to a gene: 7. From germline, CDR1 is MNHEY and CDR2 SMNVEV (reference sequence). This CDR3 is 14 amino acids long. The CDR3 region has the DNA TGTGCCAGCAGCCTCGACAGGGGGGGGTACGAGCAGTACTTC. Translation: CASSLDRGGYEQYF.

Of note for this clone: This sample includes further DNA sequences coding for the same CDR3. The chain carries TRBV12-3 or TRBV12-4 and TRBJ2-7; the match to TRBD1 covers 7 bases. V dropped 5 bases and J dropped 2; count of bases not matched to a gene: 3. This CDR3 spans 13 amino acids. The CDR3 DNA reads as TGTGCCAGCAGTCGGGACAGAGCCTACGAGCAGTACTTC. Residues: CASSRDRAYEQYF.

The CDR3, as DNA: TGTGCCTGGAGTGCCCTCGGGTCCGGGACCCAGCATTTT. Amino acid sequence: CAWSALGSGTQHF. The chain has TRBV30 and TRBJ1-5; D is undetermined. The germline gives CDR1 GTSNPN, CDR2 SVGIG (reference sequence). V shed 1 base and J shed 11 bases, with 15 bases lying between them. The CDR3 is made up of 13 amino acids.

The chain couples TRBV27 to TRBJ1-2, with 9 bases lining up with TRBD1. This CDR3 contains 14 residues. V dropped 3 bases and J dropped 4; count of bases not matched to a gene: 3. From germline, CDR1 is MNHEY and CDR2 SMNVEV (reference sequence). As DNA, the CDR3 is TGTGCCAGCAGTTTGGGACAGGGTGGCTATGGCTACACCTTC. It yields the protein CASSLGQGGYGYTF.

This chain uses TRBV28 with TRBJ2-6; no definite D call. There are 13 residues in the CDR3. The germline V gene encodes CDR1 MDHEN and CDR2 SYDVKM. The ends were cut back, 10 bases at V and 0 bases at J, with 7 bases in the middle. This CDR3 is CATRSSGANVLTF. DNA for the CDR3: TGTGCCACCCGGAGCTCTGGGGCCAACGTCCTGACTTTC.

This clone came up a few times. This sequence joins TRBV3-1 (or the pseudogene TRBV3-2) and TRBJ2-7; 12 bases agree with TRBD2. The V gene end was trimmed by 4 bases and the J gene end by 4 bases; junction bases not matched to a gene: 8. There are 16 residues in the CDR3. CDR1 and CDR2 from the germline V gene are LGHDT and YNNKEL (reference sequence). DNA for the CDR3: TGTGCCAGCAGCCCCCGGACTAGCGGGAAGGTGTACGAGCAGTACTTC. This gives the protein CASSPRTSGKVYEQYF.

V is TRBV29-1 and J is TRBJ2-5, with TRBD1 matching 7 bases. This CDR3 contains 13 residues. Germline values: CDR1 SQVTM, CDR2 ANQGSEA. V shed 6 bases, J shed 5 bases, and the junction held 9 bases outside the gene matches. This CDR3 is CSVDRVMGETQYF. Written as DNA, the CDR3 is TGCAGCGTAGACAGGGTCATGGGTGAGACCCAGTACTTC.

This clone was seen a handful of times. The chain links TRBV21-1 to TRBJ2-1; the DNA was not compared with TRBD1, the D call given in the table. TRBV21-1 is recorded as a pseudogene. The CDR3 totals 21 residues. The CDR3 DNA reads as TGTGCCAGCAGCCCAAGCTCAGGACAGGGGGCCGGGACCCTTTCCTACAATGAGCAGTTCTTC. It specifies CASSPSSGQGAGTLSYNEQFF.

The chain joins TRBV6-5 to TRBJ2-7; 13 bases match TRBD2. Germline CDR1 reads MNHEY; CDR2 reads SVGAGI. CDR3 size: 15 residues. V shed 6 bases and J 7 bases; nucleotides not matched to a gene: 9. This CDR3 is CASSRGLAGAWEQYF. In nucleotides, the CDR3 is TGTGCCAGCAGCCGCGGACTAGCGGGAGCGTGGGAGCAGTACTTC.